The clone carrying this TCR beta chain was counted at least ten times. The source of the sample is a study of HIV-infected patients and healthy controls. V dropped 5 bases and J dropped 6 bases, with 11 bases sitting between them. CDR1 is SEHNR and CDR2 is FQNEAQ in the germline V gene (reference sequence). The CDR3 sequence is 12 residues long. TCRdb re-analysed the 5' RACE reads in MiXCR, keeping a single row per CDR3 protein. The sample holds around 18,000 distinct CDR3 sequences, roughly 15% seen once. The sample comprised CD8+ T cells from blood. The J gene is TRBJ2-7, the V gene TRBV7-9; D is unresolved. The clonotype was recovered from a human donor in good health. The CDR3 region is CASSPPLAEQYF. The CDR3 DNA sequence: TGTGCCAGCAGCCCCCCCCTGGCCGAGCAGTACTTC.